These 17 T cell receptor beta chains share one sample of origin, sequenced in a study of T cell responses to AZD1222 COVID-19 vaccine (dated by TCRdb to about 2021). Libraries were built with the immunoSEQ multiplex PCR assay. TCRdb obtained this table from immuneACCESS and retained in-frame rearrangements with V and J assigned. These tables miss some clones; where compared with another copy, unresolved V genes account for less than half of the shortfall, and the remainder is unexplained. This sample gives around 140,000 clones in total; approximately 90% of them show up just once. The ten biggest clones cover less than 3.5% of the sample. In the paper's terms, the time point label means: about 28 days (+/-7) after the second vaccine dose. The source material was peripheral blood, sampled 28 days after the second AZD1222 dose. The origin of the receptors is an adult who received the AZD1222 COVID-19 vaccine.

The rearrangement uses TRBV2 and TRBJ2-3; D is possibly TRBD2 (5 bases). V was pared by 7 bases and J by 4 bases, with 12 bases between. Germline loops: CDR1 SNHLY, CDR2 FYNNEI. The CDR3 contains 13 residues. CDR3 protein: CASKEAAADTQYF. CDR3 DNA sequence: TGTGCCAGCAAGGAGGCCGCAGCAGATACGCAGTATTTT.

This rearrangement joins TRBV6-1 to TRBJ2-7; 9 bases match TRBD2. Unmatched junction bases numbered 2, after V lost 2 bases and J lost 0 bases. This CDR3 has 15 amino acids. From germline, CDR1 is MNHNS and CDR2 SASEGT. This CDR3 reads CASSEFSGSSYEQYF. In DNA form, the CDR3 reads TGTGCCAGCAGTGAATTTAGCGGGAGCTCCTACGAGCAGTACTTC.

The gene calls are TRBV5-6 and TRBJ2-7; 7 positions agree with TRBD1. The V segment lost 3 bases and the J segment 2 bases; nucleotides outside the gene matches: 5. This CDR3 contains 14 residues. Germline V gene sequence: CDR1 SGHDT, CDR2 YYEEEE. The CDR3 loop is CASSYPTGPYEQYF. In nucleotides, the CDR3 is TGTGCCAGCAGCTACCCGACAGGGCCCTACGAGCAGTACTTC. The entire variable domain, with the rest obtained from reference TRBV5-6 and TRBJ2-7, is as follows: DAGVTQSPTHLIKTRGQQVTLRCSPKSGHDTVSWYQQALGQGPQFIFQYYEEEERQRGNFPDRFSGHQFPNYSSELNVNALLLGDSALYLCASSYPTGPYEQYFGPGTRLTVT.

This chain connects TRBV15 to TRBJ1-5; 7 nucleotides agree with TRBD1. The V and J ends lost 0 bases and 2 bases, in that order; junction bases with no gene match: 10. In germline, CDR1 is LNHNV, CDR2 YYDKDF (reference sequence). There are 18 residues in the CDR3. The CDR3 DNA reads TGTGCCACCAGCAGAGATTCTAATACAGGGGTGGGCAATCAGCCCCAGCATTTT. Protein: CATSRDSNTGVGNQPQHF.

The chain joins TRBV5-5 to TRBJ2-1, with 14 positions matching TRBD2. Germline CDR1 is SGHKS and CDR2 is YYEKEE (reference sequence). The V and J ends lost 0 bases and 9 bases, in that order; junction bases with no gene match: 11. The CDR3 loop spans 18 amino acids. CDR3 in amino acids: CASSLVLGLAGVQGEQFF. The DNA for the CDR3 is TGTGCCAGCAGCTTGGTTTTGGGACTAGCGGGAGTACAAGGTGAGCAGTTCTTC.

The chain uses TRBV29-1 and TRBJ1-4; D is undetermined. This CDR3 has 15 amino acids. V lost 7 bases and J 0 bases, leaving 15 bases between the germline ends. Looked up from germline, CDR1 is SQVTM and CDR2 is ANQGSEA. CDR3 nucleotides: TGCAGCGCTCAAGACGGGAAATCAACTAATGAAAAACTGTTTTTT. Protein: CSAQDGKSTNEKLFF.

The CDR3 sequence is CATSETVLGEQYF. In nucleotides, the CDR3 is TGTGCCACCAGTGAGACCGTCCTGGGCGAGCAGTACTTC. J is TRBJ2-7 and V is TRBV24-1; the D is unclear. Trimming removed 4 bases from V and 6 bases from J, with 12 bases in between. CDR1 and CDR2 from the germline V gene are KGHDR and SFDVKD. The CDR3 sequence is 13 residues long.

The V and J genes are TRBV6-4 and TRBJ1-2, with 9 bases that match TRBD1. CDR3 length: 14 amino acids. The V segment lost 7 bases and the J segment 4 bases; nucleotides outside the gene matches: 7. Germline V gene data show CDR1 as MRHNA and CDR2 as SNTAGT. This CDR3 reads CASIRGQGSYGYTF. In DNA form, the CDR3 reads TGTGCCAGCATTCGGGGACAGGGAAGCTATGGCTACACCTTC.

This chain's CDR3 is CASSVKTSGKVSYNEQFF. The CDR3 nucleotides are TGTGCCAGCAGCGTCAAGACTAGCGGAAAAGTTTCCTACAATGAGCAGTTCTTC. This rearrangement joins TRBV9 to TRBJ2-1, with 9 bases lining up with TRBD2. Germline CDR1 is SGDLS and CDR2 is YYNGEE. This CDR3 region has 18 residues. V trimming: 2 bases; J trimming: 1 base; junction bases outside the gene matches: 10.

The chain carries TRBV12-3 or TRBV12-4 and TRBJ1-1; the D is unclear. This CDR3 is 13 amino acids long. The V end lost 0 bases, the J end lost 1 base, and 3 bases lay between the germline ends. Here the CDR3 reads CASSLARNTEAFF. DNA of the CDR3: TGTGCCAGCAGTTTAGCCCGGAACACTGAAGCTTTCTTT.

The rearrangement links TRBV7-8 to TRBJ2-2, with 11 nucleotides matching TRBD2. The length of the CDR3 is 16 residues. V gave up 5 bases and J gave up 5 bases; unmatched junction bases: 7. Germline V gives CDR1 SGHVS, CDR2 FQNEAQ. In DNA form, the CDR3 reads TGTGCCAGCAGCCCGACTAGCGGGAAGTCTACCGGGGAGCTGTTTTTT. It is translated as CASSPTSGKSTGELFF.

The rearrangement uses TRBV24-1 and TRBJ2-2, with D perhaps given as TRBD1 or TRBD2 (5 bases each). This CDR3 has 13 amino acids. Germline CDR1 KGHDR, CDR2 SFDVKD. The V end was cut by 8 bases, the J end by 4 bases, with 10 bases between. This CDR3 is CATKGPGTGELFF. CDR3 DNA: TGTGCCACCAAGGGACCAGGCACCGGGGAGCTGTTTTTT.

The gene calls are TRBV7-9 and TRBJ2-2; TRBD2 agrees at 14 bases. Unmatched junction bases numbered 3, after V lost 5 bases and J lost 4 bases. Germline V gene data show CDR1 as SEHNR and CDR2 as FQNEAQ (reference sequence). The length of the CDR3 is 16 residues. This chain's CDR3 is CASSTGLAGVTGELFF. In DNA, the CDR3 is TGTGCCAGCAGCACGGGACTAGCGGGAGTCACCGGGGAGCTGTTTTTT.

The rearrangement links TRBV4-1 to TRBJ1-5; the match to TRBD1 covers 7 bases. CDR3 length: 18 residues. Per the germline V gene, CDR1 is MGHRA and CDR2 is YSYEKL. V trimming: 3 bases; J trimming: 3 bases; junction bases outside the gene matches: 14. The CDR3 region has the DNA TGCGCCAGCAGCCAGCTCCTGACAGGGCCCTTCTTCAATCAGCCCCAGCATTTT. Translation: CASSQLLTGPFFNQPQHF.

The gene calls are TRBV30 and TRBJ1-2; D perhaps matches TRBD1 (6 bases). The CDR3 contains 13 residues. The V gene's germline CDR1 is GTSNPN and CDR2 SVGIG (reference sequence). Trimming took 2 bases from V and 4 from J, leaving 11 bases between them. The DNA of the CDR3 is TGTGCCTGGAGTACTACAGGGTTCTATGGCTACACCTTC. This codes for CAWSTTGFYGYTF.

This rearrangement joins TRBV30 to TRBJ2-2, with D possibly TRBD1 on 5 matching bases. The CDR3 runs to 12 residues. Trimming shortened V by 1 base and J by 10 bases, and 10 bases separated the two germline ends. Germline V gives CDR1 GTSNPN, CDR2 SVGIG (reference sequence). In nucleotides, the CDR3 is TGTGCCTGGAGTGAGCGACAGACGGAGCTGTTTTTT. Translated, it gives CAWSERQTELFF.

The chain uses TRBV5-1 and TRBJ1-1, with D maybe TRBD1 (6 bases). The CDR3 totals 15 residues. Germline values: CDR1 SGHRS, CDR2 YFSETQ. Trimming left V 2 bases short and J 7 bases short, with 18 bases between. CDR3 amino acids: CASSFIGGGSGEAFF. Here the CDR3 DNA reads TGCGCCAGCAGCTTTATAGGGGGAGGTAGTGGTGAAGCTTTCTTT. Drawing the rest from reference TRBV5-1 and TRBJ1-1, the complete variable domain is KAGVTQTPRYLIKTRGQQVTLSCSPISGHRSVSWYQQTPGQGLQFLFEYFSETQRNKGNFPGRFSGRQFSNSRSEMNVSTLELGDSALYLCASSFIGGGSGEAFFGQGTRLTVV.